What follows are 9 T cell receptor beta chains derived from one specimen sequenced in a study of T cells in Graves' hyperthyroidism and ophthalmopathy. Amplification of TCR beta CDR3 regions was performed using RNA transcripts as template. The TCR CDR3 was amplified in a first-round RT-PCR using the HTBI primer set. TCRdb re-called the multiplex PCR reads with MiXCR, one entry per CDR3 protein. The data show roughly 200,000 distinct CDR3 sequences, roughly 17% seen once. Material: blood. The receptors stem from a woman aged 45 to 65 with Graves' hyperthyroidism.

Many counts were recorded for this clonotype. The chain links TRBV27 to TRBJ1-1, with D possibly being TRBD1 (6 bases). The germline CDR1 and CDR2 sequences are MNHEY and SMNVEV (reference sequence). This CDR3 has 15 amino acids. Deletions cut 3 bases from V and 5 bases from J, with 16 bases between. In DNA, the CDR3 is TGTGCCAGCAGTTTGACCGGGGGCACGGGTACTGAAGCTTTCTTT. It yields the protein CASSLTGGTGTEAFF.

This clonotype was seen ten or more times. The chain employs TRBV11-3 and TRBJ2-3; D may be TRBD2 (5 bases). This CDR3 contains 15 residues. With 5 bases removed from V and 3 bases from J, the gap between germline ends came to 15 bases. Germline V CDR1 and CDR2: SGHNT, YENEEA. The chain's CDR3 is CASSNDPGGTDTQYF. DNA for the CDR3: TGTGCCAGCAGCAACGACCCTGGAGGAACAGATACGCAGTATTTT.

This clonotype was observed a few times. V is TRBV5-1 and J is TRBJ2-5, with D possibly being TRBD1 (6 bases). Trimming shortened V by 4 bases and J by 1 base, and 11 bases separated the two germline ends. The CDR3 sequence is 14 residues long. CDR1 is SGHRS and CDR2 is YFSETQ in the germline V gene. CDR3 sequence (DNA): TGCGCCAGCAGCCCCACCAGGGGCCAAGAGACCCAGTACTTC. Its protein is CASSPTRGQETQYF.

This clonotype was counted a few times. This chain connects TRBV10-2 to TRBJ2-7; D is possibly TRBD1 or TRBD2 (6 bases each). V was shortened by 0 bases and J by 3 bases, with 9 bases between the two germline ends. The CDR3 spans 14 residues. Germline CDR1 is WSHSY and CDR2 is SAAADI. The CDR3 sequence is CASSESGGGYEQYF. The DNA of the CDR3 is TGCGCCAGCAGTGAGTCGGGGGGCGGCTACGAGCAGTACTTC.

Of note for this clonotype: With a much larger clone just one base away, this may be a read error. The chain is built from TRBV5-6 and TRBJ2-7; D assignment may be TRBD1 or TRBD2 (5 bases each). CDR1 and CDR2 (germline): SGHDT, YYEEEE. The ends were cut back, 6 bases at V and 2 bases at J, with 18 bases in the middle. CDR3 length: 15 amino acids. CDR3 protein: CASIPDGAPPYEQYF. The CDR3 DNA follows: TGTGCCAGCATCCCCGACGGGGCGCCGCCCTACGAGCAGTACTTC. Looking up the rest from reference TRBV5-6 and TRBJ2-7 gives the full variable domain: DAGVTQSPTHLIKTRGQQVTLRCSPKSGHDTVSWYQQALGQGPQFIFQYYEEEERQRGNFPDRFSGHQFPNYSSELNVNALLLGDSALYLCASIPDGAPPYEQYFGPGTRLTVT.

This clonotype was counted ten times or more. Germline and junction disagree at one end, which may indicate a read error. The V and J genes are TRBV11-2 and TRBJ2-5, with a possible D match to TRBD2 (5 bases). Germline V gene sequence: CDR1 SGHAT, CDR2 FQNNGV. This CDR3 spans 14 amino acids. CDR3 nucleotides: TGTGCTAGCAGACCACCGTGGAGGACAGAGACCCAGTACTTC. It encodes CASRPPWRTETQYF. The complete variable domain, with remaining parts taken from reference TRBV11-2 and TRBJ2-5, reads EAGVAQSPRYKIIEKRQSVAFWCNPISGHATLYWYQQILGQGPKLLIQFQNNGVVDDSQLPKDRFSAERLKGVDSTLKIQPAKLEDSAVYLCASRPPWRTETQYFGPGTRLLVL.

This rearrangement joins TRBV7-3 to TRBJ1-1, with D perhaps TRBD1 (5 bases). Per germline, CDR1 SGHTA and CDR2 FQGTGA. The CDR3 sequence is 16 residues long. Trimming left V 5 bases short and J 2 bases short, with 18 bases between. CDR3 DNA: TGTGCCAGCAGCGTCCACCTCGGCAGGACAAACACTGAAGCTTTCTTT. Translated, it gives CASSVHLGRTNTEAFF.

The chain has TRBV6-5 and TRBJ1-2; TRBD1 agrees at 7 bases. Germline-derived CDR1 and CDR2 are MNHEY and SVGAGI. Trimming removed 0 bases from V and 6 bases from J; junction bases left unmatched: 13. The CDR3 is 17 residues long. The chain's CDR3 is CASSYSTLQGSTNGYTF. Written as DNA, the CDR3 is TGTGCCAGCAGTTACTCGACTCTACAGGGGAGTACCAATGGCTACACCTTC.

Ten or more counts support this clonotype. The V call is TRBV30, the J call TRBJ2-1; 11 bases fit TRBD2. Germline-derived CDR1 and CDR2 are GTSNPN and SVGIG (reference sequence). After removal of 5 bases from V and 2 bases from J, the junction contained 2 bases not matched to a gene. CDR3 length: 14 residues. CDR3 in amino acids: CAWQTSGTYNEQFF. CDR3 DNA: TGTGCCTGGCAGACTAGCGGGACCTACAATGAGCAGTTCTTC.